The T cell receptor (beta chain) described here comes from a study of beta chain features in type 1 diabetes. General study results and limits: Shortening that was moderate but significant affected the TCRB CDR3s of Type 1 diabetes patients in all four CD4+ subsets.

With 2 bases removed from V and 8 bases from J, the gap between germline ends came to 7 bases. The CDR3 sequence is 12 residues long. CDR1 and CDR2 from the germline V gene are ENHRY and SYGVKD. cDNA synthesis used the whole RNA isolate, giving expressed TCRB sequences. Sequenced by immunoSEQ multiplex PCR; TCRdb stores in-frame clones only, minus some. The repertoire holds hundreds of thousands of clones, with roughly 13% as singletons. As regards this clone: Its antigen is undetermined.

This sequence was found in a man aged 18 to 29 with type 1 diabetes. The sequencing sample was made of naive CD4+ T cells from blood. The chain recombines TRBV10-3 with TRBJ2-1; a weak D match, TRBD2 (5 bases). The CDR3 region is CAISEGSDEQFF. In DNA, the CDR3 is TGTGCCATCAGTGAGGGGAGCGATGAGCAGTTCTTC.